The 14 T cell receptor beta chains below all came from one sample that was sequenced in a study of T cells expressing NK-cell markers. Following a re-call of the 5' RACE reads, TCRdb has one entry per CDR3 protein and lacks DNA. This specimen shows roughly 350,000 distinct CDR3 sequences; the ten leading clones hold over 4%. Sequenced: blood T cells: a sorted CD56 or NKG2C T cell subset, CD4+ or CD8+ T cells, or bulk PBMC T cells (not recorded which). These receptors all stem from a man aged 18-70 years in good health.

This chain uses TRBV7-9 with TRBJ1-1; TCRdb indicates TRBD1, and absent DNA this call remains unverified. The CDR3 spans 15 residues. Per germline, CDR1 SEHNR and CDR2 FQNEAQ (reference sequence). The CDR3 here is CASSSGGAGDTEAFF.

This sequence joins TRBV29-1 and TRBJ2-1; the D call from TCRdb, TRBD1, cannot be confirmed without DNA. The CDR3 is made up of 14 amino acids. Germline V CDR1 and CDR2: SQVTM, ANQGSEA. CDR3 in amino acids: CSGRGQGGYNEQFF.

This CDR3 is CSARSQDRAHFTF. The chain carries TRBV20-1 and TRBJ1-2; TCRdb proposes TRBD1, but this gene call is untestable without DNA. The CDR3 runs to 13 residues. Germline values: CDR1 DFQATT, CDR2 SNEGSKA (reference sequence).

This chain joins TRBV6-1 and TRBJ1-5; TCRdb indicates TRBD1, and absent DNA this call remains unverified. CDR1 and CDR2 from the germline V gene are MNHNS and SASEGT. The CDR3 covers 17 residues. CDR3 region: CASSERADAHINQPQHF.

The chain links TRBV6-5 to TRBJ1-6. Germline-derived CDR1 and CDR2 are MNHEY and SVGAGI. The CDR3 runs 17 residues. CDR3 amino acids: CASSYSGRGVYNSPLHF.

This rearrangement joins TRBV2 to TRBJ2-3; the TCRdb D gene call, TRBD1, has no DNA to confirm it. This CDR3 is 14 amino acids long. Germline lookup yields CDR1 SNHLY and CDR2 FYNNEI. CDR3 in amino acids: CASSEQGYTDTQYF.

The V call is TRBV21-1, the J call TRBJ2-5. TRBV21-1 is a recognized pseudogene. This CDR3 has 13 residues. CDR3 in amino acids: CASSRSHQETQYF.

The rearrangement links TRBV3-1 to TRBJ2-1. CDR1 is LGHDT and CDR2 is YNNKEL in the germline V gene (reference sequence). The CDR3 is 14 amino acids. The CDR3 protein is CASRLRGSYNEQFF.

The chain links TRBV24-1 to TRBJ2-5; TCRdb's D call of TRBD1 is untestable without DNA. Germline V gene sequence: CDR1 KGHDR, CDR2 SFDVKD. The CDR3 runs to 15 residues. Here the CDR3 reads CATSDSRVKGETQYF.

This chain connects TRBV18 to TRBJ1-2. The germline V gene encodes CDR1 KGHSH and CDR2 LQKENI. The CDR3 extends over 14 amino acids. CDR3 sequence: CASSPVLADYGYTF.

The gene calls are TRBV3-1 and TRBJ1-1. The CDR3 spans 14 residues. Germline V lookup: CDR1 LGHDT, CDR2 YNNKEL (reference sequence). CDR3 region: CASSQGRQNTEAFF.

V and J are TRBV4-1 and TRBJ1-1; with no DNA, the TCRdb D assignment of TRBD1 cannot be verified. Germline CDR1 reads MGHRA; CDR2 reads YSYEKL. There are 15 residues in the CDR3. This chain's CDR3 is CASSHPGFKVTEAFF.

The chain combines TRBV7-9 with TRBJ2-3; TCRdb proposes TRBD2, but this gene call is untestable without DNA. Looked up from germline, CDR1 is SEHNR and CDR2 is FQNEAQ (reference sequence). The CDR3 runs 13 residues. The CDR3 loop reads CASSPSVRDTQYF.

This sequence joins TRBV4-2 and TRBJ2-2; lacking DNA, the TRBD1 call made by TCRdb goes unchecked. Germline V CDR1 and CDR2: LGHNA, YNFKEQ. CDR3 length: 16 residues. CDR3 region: CASSPLGTQNTGELFF.